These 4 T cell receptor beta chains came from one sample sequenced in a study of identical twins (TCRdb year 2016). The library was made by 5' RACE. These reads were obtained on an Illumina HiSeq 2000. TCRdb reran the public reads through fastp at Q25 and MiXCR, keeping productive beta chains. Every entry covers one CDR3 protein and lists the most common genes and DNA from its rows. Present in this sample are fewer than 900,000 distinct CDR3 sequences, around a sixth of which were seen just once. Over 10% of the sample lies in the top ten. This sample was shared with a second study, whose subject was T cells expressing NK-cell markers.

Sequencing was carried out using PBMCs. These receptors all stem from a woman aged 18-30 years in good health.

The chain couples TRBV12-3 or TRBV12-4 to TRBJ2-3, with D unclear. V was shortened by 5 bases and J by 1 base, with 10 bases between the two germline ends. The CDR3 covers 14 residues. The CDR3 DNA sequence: TGTGCCAGCAGTCCCTACAGTGGCACAGATACGCAGTATTTT. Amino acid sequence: CASSPYSGTDTQYF.

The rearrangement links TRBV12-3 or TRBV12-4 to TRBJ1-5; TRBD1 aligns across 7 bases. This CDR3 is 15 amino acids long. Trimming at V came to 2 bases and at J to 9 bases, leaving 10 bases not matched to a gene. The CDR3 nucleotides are TGTGCCAGCAGTTTAAGGAGGCAGGGGGGGAGGCCCCAGCATTTT. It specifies CASSLRRQGGRPQHF.

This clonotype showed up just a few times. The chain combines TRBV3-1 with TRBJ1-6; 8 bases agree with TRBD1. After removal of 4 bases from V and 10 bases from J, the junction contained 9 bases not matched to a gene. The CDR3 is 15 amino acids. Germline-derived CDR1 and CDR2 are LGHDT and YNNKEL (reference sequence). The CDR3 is CASSLEDRARSPLHF. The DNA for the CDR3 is TGTGCCAGCAGCCTTGAGGACAGGGCACGATCACCCCTCCACTTT.

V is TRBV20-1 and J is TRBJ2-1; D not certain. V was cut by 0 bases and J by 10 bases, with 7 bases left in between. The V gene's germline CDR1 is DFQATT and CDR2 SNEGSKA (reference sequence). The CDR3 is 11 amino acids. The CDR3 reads CSARESPEQFF. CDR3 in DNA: TGCAGTGCTAGAGAATCCCCAGAGCAGTTCTTC.